The 14 T cell receptor beta chains below were found in one sample sequenced in a study of T-cell reconstitution after alpha-beta-depleted transplantation in children. The TCRbeta library incorporated unique molecular identifiers. TCRdb fed the PCR reads into MiXCR, producing one record per CDR3 protein. The top ten clones hold about 4.3% of a sample with around 600,000 distinct CDR3 sequences, over 9.5% of them seen once. The specimen comprised PBMCs from the stem cell graft donor, sampled from the stem cell graft. These receptors were obtained from a human donor who donated a stem cell graft to a child with acute myeloid leukemia.

This clonotype was seen a few times. The V gene is TRBV28, the J gene TRBJ2-7, with a tentative D call TRBD2 (5 bases). V lost 2 bases to trimming and J lost 3 bases, with 8 bases between them. CDR3 length: 13 amino acids. Germline CDR1 and CDR2: MDHEN and SYDVKM. CDR3 amino acids: CASSLMGVYEQYF. For the CDR3, the DNA is TGTGCCAGCAGTTTAATGGGAGTCTACGAGCAGTACTTC.

The chain employs TRBV19 and TRBJ1-1; 8 positions match TRBD1. This CDR3 is 12 amino acids long. CDR1 and CDR2 from the germline V gene are LNHDA and SQIVND (reference sequence). After removal of 6 bases from V and 5 bases from J, the junction contained 2 bases not matched to a gene. CDR3 loop: CASRQGDTEAFF. As DNA, the CDR3 is TGTGCCAGTAGACAGGGGGATACTGAAGCTTTCTTT.

This clonotype was seen ten or more times. CDR3 loop: CASSLKGSAGEAFF. CDR3 bases: TGCGCCAGCAGCTTGAAGGGGTCGGCTGGGGAAGCTTTCTTT. The chain carries TRBV5-1 and TRBJ1-1; TRBD1 is a possible D gene (5 bases). The CDR3 runs to 14 residues. Trimming took 1 base from V and 8 from J, leaving 15 bases between them. CDR1 is SGHRS and CDR2 is YFSETQ in the germline V gene. The full variable domain, with the rest looked up from reference TRBV5-1 and TRBJ1-1, is KAGVTQTPRYLIKTRGQQVTLSCSPISGHRSVSWYQQTPGQGLQFLFEYFSETQRNKGNFPGRFSGRQFSNSRSEMNVSTLELGDSALYLCASSLKGSAGEAFFGQGTRLTVV.

Only a few counts were recorded for this clonotype. This sequence joins TRBV12-3 or TRBV12-4 and TRBJ2-7, with a weak D call TRBD1 (6 bases). V lost 5 bases to trimming and J lost 9 bases, with 23 bases between them. The CDR3 covers 15 residues. The CDR3 sequence: CASSQTGTPEGGQYF. CDR3 bases: TGTGCCAGCAGTCAAACCGGGACACCGGAAGGGGGGCAGTACTTC.

V is TRBV20-1 and J is TRBJ2-1; 12 bases fit TRBD2. After removal of 5 bases from V and 7 bases from J, the junction contained 9 bases not matched to a gene. Germline-derived CDR1 and CDR2 are DFQATT and SNEGSKA (reference sequence). The CDR3 spans 15 residues. The CDR3 nucleotides read TGCAGTGCTCCGGAGACTAGCGGGAGTTCGAATGAGCAGTTCTTC. Its translation is CSAPETSGSSNEQFF.

This chain connects TRBV7-9 to TRBJ1-4, with a possible D match to TRBD1 (6 bases). Germline values: CDR1 SEHNR, CDR2 FQNEAQ (reference sequence). The CDR3 sequence is 15 residues long. V lost 4 bases, J lost 4 bases, and 13 bases lay in between. The CDR3 DNA reads as TGTGCCAGCAGCTCTACAGGGATGGGTAATGAAAAACTGTTTTTT. It codes for CASSSTGMGNEKLFF.

This clonotype was detected a few times. The junction departs from germline at one end; a sequencing error may be responsible. The chain links TRBV20-1 to TRBJ2-7; 11 nucleotides line up with TRBD2. From germline, CDR1 is DFQATT and CDR2 SNEGSKA (reference sequence). There are 16 residues in the CDR3. The CDR3 loop is CCASLTGTSGSYEQYF. The CDR3 coding sequence is TGCTGTGCTAGCCTTACCGGGACTAGCGGATCCTACGAGCAGTACTTC.

This clonotype has a handful of counts. The rearrangement joins TRBV27 to TRBJ2-1; 9 bases line up with TRBD2. The germline V gene encodes CDR1 MNHEY and CDR2 SMNVEV (reference sequence). The CDR3 consists of 15 residues. Trimming removed 3 bases from V and 9 bases from J; junction bases left unmatched: 9. CDR3 in amino acids: CASSFNPGLAPEQFF. The CDR3 DNA is TGTGCCAGCAGTTTTAACCCAGGACTAGCGCCTGAGCAGTTCTTC.

The chain employs TRBV6-1 and TRBJ2-6; the D gene is possibly TRBD2 (6 bases). The CDR3 is 13 residues long. Trimming removed 7 bases at V and 12 bases at J, with 16 bases between. Germline values: CDR1 MNHNS, CDR2 SASEGT. CDR3 nucleotides: TGTGCCAGCAAATATGACGTGGAGGGCGTCCTGACTTTC. Its protein product is CASKYDVEGVLTF.

The chain is built from TRBV6-5 and TRBJ2-1; no definite D call. Germline V gives CDR1 MNHEY, CDR2 SVGAGI. Deletions cut 6 bases from V and 6 bases from J, with 9 bases between. This CDR3 has 12 amino acids. The CDR3 region has the DNA TGTGCCAGCAGAGATGGGGTCAATGAGCAGTTCTTC. As protein: CASRDGVNEQFF.

This clonotype was found many times. The J gene is TRBJ2-1, the V gene TRBV20-1, with D uncertain. The CDR3 spans 14 residues. CDR1 DFQATT and CDR2 SNEGSKA come from the germline V gene (reference sequence). Trimming took off 3 bases at V and 5 bases at J, with 14 bases between the two ends. DNA of the CDR3: TGCAGTGCTAGCATCTCCACCATTCACAATGAGCAGTTCTTC. It is translated as CSASISTIHNEQFF.

V is TRBV5-6 and J is TRBJ1-5; D may be TRBD1 (6 bases). Germline V gene lookup returns CDR1 SGHDT and CDR2 YYEEEE. This CDR3 has 16 residues. The V and J ends lost 4 bases and 7 bases respectively, with 21 bases between them. CDR3 sequence reads: CASSPRRGAREQPQHF. CDR3 nucleotides: TGTGCCAGCAGCCCACGGAGGGGGGCCCGGGAACAGCCCCAGCATTTT.

At least ten counts were recorded for this clonotype. The chain has TRBV20-1 and TRBJ1-5, with a weak D call TRBD1 (6 bases). Germline V gene data show CDR1 as DFQATT and CDR2 as SNEGSKA (reference sequence). This CDR3 contains 12 residues. Trimming took off 6 bases at V and 4 bases at J, with 10 bases between the two ends. CDR3 region: CSARQVNQPQHF. The CDR3 DNA follows: TGCAGTGCGAGACAGGTTAATCAGCCCCAGCATTTT.

This clonotype was seen a few times. The V gene is TRBV12-3 or TRBV12-4, the J gene TRBJ2-7, with D uncertain. V was pared by 3 bases and J by 6 bases, with 12 bases between. CDR3 length equals 13 residues. The CDR3: CASSFPPYSEQYF. The CDR3 region has the DNA TGTGCCAGCAGTTTTCCCCCATACAGCGAGCAGTACTTC.